This T cell receptor beta chain was captured by sequencing in a study of T cells in Graves' hyperthyroidism and ophthalmopathy. The table lists this clonotype with a few counts. Germline CDR1 PRHDT, CDR2 FYEKMQ (reference sequence). Unmatched junction bases numbered 8, after V lost 6 bases and J lost 7 bases. The CDR3 totals 15 residues. What was amplified from RNA transcripts were TCR beta CDR3 regions. The HTBI set primed first-round TCR CDR3 RT-PCR. Via MiXCR, TCRdb re-called the multiplex PCR reads, giving one row per CDR3 protein. The table has about 550,000 distinct CDR3 sequences, roughly 20% seen once.

Sample: blood. This TCR came from a man younger than 35 with Graves' hyperthyroidism. J is TRBJ1-6 and V is TRBV13, with 8 bases that match TRBD1. The CDR3 sequence: CASSKRTGRNSPLHF. The CDR3 nucleotides are TGTGCCAGCAGTAAGAGGACAGGGAGGAATTCACCCCTCCACTTT.